The 24 T cell receptor beta chains given below trace back to one sample, sequenced in a study of OX40 agonist ivuxolimab in advanced cancers. TCRdb's copy holds only in-frame clones and misses some; the assay was immunoSEQ multiplex PCR. The data show more than 80,000 clones, roughly nine tenths seen once. The sample was CD4+ or CD8+ T cells sorted from blood, taken in a trial of the OX40 agonist ivuxolimab. Source of these receptors: an adult with an advanced solid tumor such as melanoma, head and neck, liver or kidney cancer.

V and J are TRBV5-8 and TRBJ2-3; D remains unclear. Deletions cut 0 bases from V and 1 base from J, with 18 bases between. Per the germline V gene, CDR1 is SGHTS and CDR2 is YDEGEE. The CDR3 extends over 18 amino acids. CDR3 sequence reads: CASSLGVVMFYGTDTQYF. The CDR3 nucleotides are TGTGCCAGCAGCTTGGGGGTGGTAATGTTTTACGGCACAGATACGCAGTATTTT.

This clone was detected once. CDR3 in DNA: TGTGCCAGCAGTTCCCAGGGGACTGATACGCAGTATTTT. Amino acids: CASSSQGTDTQYF. The chain couples TRBV6-6 to TRBJ2-3; D is tentatively TRBD1 or TRBD2 (6 bases each). This CDR3 contains 13 residues. Germline CDR1 is MNHNY and CDR2 is SVGAGI (reference sequence). V dropped 4 bases and J dropped 6 bases, with 11 bases sitting between them.

CDR3 sequence reads: CASSQDLDQPQHF. The DNA of the CDR3 is TGTGCCAGCAGCCAAGATTTGGATCAGCCCCAGCATTTT. The gene calls are TRBV4-2 and TRBJ1-5; D not certain. This CDR3 is 13 amino acids long. CDR1 is LGHNA and CDR2 is YNFKEQ in the germline V gene. V was pared by 0 bases and J by 5 bases, with 5 bases between.

This clone has just a few counts. CDR3 nucleotide sequence: TGTGCCAGCCGGGACCTCAACACTGAAGCTTTCTTT. This encodes CASRDLNTEAFF. The chain joins TRBV25-1 to TRBJ1-1; tentative D call: TRBD1 (5 bases). Germline CDR1 MGHDK, CDR2 SYGVNS. Trimming stripped 8 bases from V and 2 bases from J, with 9 bases between. The CDR3 runs 12 residues.

CDR3 DNA: TGTGCCAGCAGCTCGGGACGACAGAACACTGAAGCTTTCTTT. Translating gives CASSSGRQNTEAFF. This chain uses TRBV9 with TRBJ1-1, with D maybe TRBD1 (5 bases). CDR1 and CDR2 (germline): SGDLS, YYNGEE. This CDR3 has 14 residues. V was cut by 4 bases and J by 1 base, with 11 bases left in between.

V is TRBV7-2 and J is TRBJ1-2; TRBD1 matches 7 bases. The CDR3 runs 11 residues. The germline V gene has CDR1 SGHTA and CDR2 FQGNSA. The J segment lost 8 bases and the V segment lost 4 bases, leaving 1 base of the junction unmatched. CDR3 protein: CASSYRGGYTF. In DNA form, the CDR3 reads TGTGCCAGCAGCTACAGGGGCGGCTACACCTTC.

V usage is TRBV4-2 and J usage is TRBJ1-2, with 7 bases matching TRBD1. This CDR3 contains 14 residues. Trimming took 1 base from V and 8 from J; bases not matched to a gene: 7. Germline loops: CDR1 LGHNA, CDR2 YNFKEQ. The CDR3 coding sequence is TGTGCCAGCAGCCAAGTGGAGGGGGCTCTCGGCTACACCTTC. Residues: CASSQVEGALGYTF.

The gene calls are TRBV6-6 and TRBJ2-2; D may be TRBD1 or TRBD2 (5 bases each). The germline V gene has CDR1 MNHNY and CDR2 SVGAGI (reference sequence). V lost 7 bases and J lost 4, with 16 bases in between. This CDR3 has 15 amino acids. DNA for the CDR3: TGTGCCAGCATTCTCTCGGGACCGACCACCGGGGAGCTGTTTTTT. Translated, it gives CASILSGPTTGELFF.

V is TRBV4-3 and J is TRBJ2-7; either TRBD1 or TRBD2 may fit D (5 bases each). Trimming cost V 0 bases and J 3 bases, with 12 bases left between them. The germline CDR1 and CDR2 sequences are LGHNA and YSLEER. The CDR3 has 15 amino acids. CDR3 sequence: CASSQDRSGSYEQYF. The CDR3 nucleotides are TGCGCCAGCAGCCAAGATCGATCAGGGAGCTACGAGCAGTACTTC.

V and J are TRBV9 and TRBJ2-6; D gene ambiguous. Trimming took off 3 bases at V and 6 bases at J, with 7 bases between the two ends. Germline CDR1 is SGDLS and CDR2 is YYNGEE. This CDR3 is 13 amino acids long. Here the CDR3 DNA reads TGTGCCAGCAGCGCCCCCTCGGCCAACGTCCTGACTTTC. It yields the protein CASSAPSANVLTF.

This clone appeared a few times. This chain links TRBV4-3 with TRBJ1-4, with unresolved D. CDR3 size: 17 residues. Between the trimmed V and J ends, which lost 0 bases and 0 bases, there was a span of 11 bases. The germline V gene has CDR1 LGHNA and CDR2 YSLEER. The CDR3 DNA follows: TGCGCCAGCAGCCAAGATAGTCGGGTAACAACTAATGAAAAACTGTTTTTT. It encodes CASSQDSRVTTNEKLFF.

V gene TRBV19 combines with J gene TRBJ1-5; D is uncertain. The germline V gene encodes CDR1 LNHDA and CDR2 SQIVND (reference sequence). Trimming cost V 5 bases and J 9 bases, with 14 bases left between them. This CDR3 spans 13 amino acids. The CDR3 loop is CASSAGRLRPQHF. The CDR3 DNA follows: TGTGCCAGTAGTGCGGGGAGGTTGAGGCCCCAGCATTTT. The complete variable domain, with remaining parts taken from reference TRBV19 and TRBJ1-5, reads DGGITQSPKYLFRKEGQNVTLSCEQNLNHDAMYWYRQDPGQGLRLIYYSQIVNDFQKGDIAEGYSVSREKKESFPLTVTSAQKNPTAFYLCASSAGRLRPQHFGDGTRLSIL.

The V and J genes are TRBV9 and TRBJ2-7, with D unclear. CDR3 length: 14 residues. Germline assignment: CDR1 SGDLS and CDR2 YYNGEE. Trimming left V 0 bases short and J 2 bases short, with 9 bases between. The CDR3 DNA follows: TGTGCCAGCAGCGTAGGTCCCTCCCCCTACGAGCAGTACGTC. It specifies CASSVGPSPYEQYV.

This chain joins TRBV18 and TRBJ2-3, with 7 bases matching TRBD1. V shed 4 bases and J 2 bases; nucleotides not matched to a gene: 6. The CDR3 covers 15 residues. The germline V gene encodes CDR1 KGHSH and CDR2 LQKENI. This CDR3 is CASSHGTANTDTQYF. The CDR3 DNA sequence: TGTGCCAGCTCACACGGGACAGCCAACACAGATACGCAGTATTTT.

On this clone itself: Other DNA sequences in this specimen translate into the identical CDR3. This chain connects TRBV25-1 to TRBJ2-2; a possible D gene is TRBD1 (5 bases). The ends were cut back, 8 bases at V and 5 bases at J, with 15 bases in the middle. The CDR3 runs 14 residues. Germline CDR1 and CDR2: MGHDK and SYGVNS. DNA for the CDR3: TGTGCCAGCTCCGACAGATTGTCTACCGGGGAGCTGTTTTTT. Translation gives CASSDRLSTGELFF.

The chain links TRBV5-5 to TRBJ1-1; possibly TRBD1 for D (6 bases). The CDR3 has 16 amino acids. CDR1 SGHKS and CDR2 YYEKEE come from the germline V gene (reference sequence). V gave up 0 bases and J gave up 0 bases, with 12 bases separating them. DNA of the CDR3: TGTGCCAGCAGCTTGGTAAATGACAGGATGAACACTGAAGCTTTCTTT. This translates into CASSLVNDRMNTEAFF.

J is TRBJ2-3 and V is TRBV19; TRBD2 might be the D (7 bases). This CDR3 region has 16 residues. Germline V gene lookup returns CDR1 LNHDA and CDR2 SQIVND (reference sequence). V was trimmed by 4 bases and J by 6 bases, leaving 20 bases between them. CDR3 in amino acids: CASSKRLGGARDTQYF. CDR3 DNA: TGTGCCAGTAGTAAGAGATTGGGGGGGGCAAGGGATACGCAGTATTTT.

The V call is TRBV6-6, the J call TRBJ1-2; TRBD1 matches at 9 bases. The CDR3 runs 15 residues. After removal of 6 bases from V and 5 bases from J, the junction contained 10 bases not matched to a gene. Germline-derived CDR1 and CDR2 are MNHNY and SVGAGI (reference sequence). The CDR3 DNA reads as TGTGCCAGCAGCCCGGACAGGGGATTAGGGTATGGCTACACCTTC. Translation gives CASSPDRGLGYGYTF.

This chain connects TRBV4-2 to TRBJ1-1; 7 nucleotides agree with TRBD1. The CDR3 spans 18 residues. Germline CDR1 LGHNA, CDR2 YNFKEQ. After removal of 3 bases from V and 1 base from J, the junction contained 14 bases not matched to a gene. CDR3 sequence reads: CASSHMRGQEEGNTEAFF. Written as DNA, the CDR3 is TGTGCCAGCAGCCATATGAGAGGACAGGAGGAGGGGAACACTGAAGCTTTCTTT.

The rearrangement uses TRBV25-1 and TRBJ2-2; TRBD1 agrees at 7 bases. From germline, CDR1 is MGHDK and CDR2 SYGVNS. The CDR3 is 14 amino acids. V shed 7 bases, J shed 1 base, and the junction held 3 bases outside the gene matches. CDR3 loop: CASTRTGNTGELFF. The CDR3 bases are TGTGCCAGCACCCGGACAGGGAACACCGGGGAGCTGTTTTTT. Drawing the rest from reference TRBV25-1 and TRBJ2-2, the complete variable domain is EADIYQTPRYLVIGTGKKITLECSQTMGHDKMYWYQQDPGMELHLIHYSYGVNSTEKGDLSSESTVSRIRTEHFPLTLESARPSHTSQYLCASTRTGNTGELFFGEGSRLTVL.

This sequence joins TRBV18 and TRBJ2-1; 9 bases agree with TRBD2. Germline V CDR1 and CDR2: KGHSH, LQKENI. Trimming removed 8 bases from V and 5 bases from J; junction bases left unmatched: 4. The CDR3 extends over 13 amino acids. CDR3 sequence reads: CASERLADNEQFF. In DNA, the CDR3 is TGTGCCAGCGAAAGACTAGCGGACAATGAGCAGTTCTTC.

The sample holds a few counts of this clone. This chain uses TRBV19 with TRBJ2-1; D possibly corresponds to TRBD2 (6 bases). The CDR3 is 15 residues long. Trimming stripped 0 bases from V and 4 bases from J, with 10 bases between. CDR1 and CDR2 (germline): LNHDA, SQIVND (reference sequence). CDR3 sequence reads: CASSIEVAVYNEQFF. CDR3 nucleotide sequence: TGTGCCAGTAGTATAGAGGTAGCGGTGTACAATGAGCAGTTCTTC.

V is TRBV2 and J is TRBJ2-7; 12 nucleotides agree with TRBD1. Germline values: CDR1 SNHLY, CDR2 FYNNEI. The ends lost 2 bases at V and 5 bases at J; junction bases unmatched: 4. This CDR3 has 15 residues. The CDR3 reads CASSEPGQGAHEQYV. The DNA of the CDR3 is TGTGCCAGCAGTGAACCGGGACAGGGGGCCCACGAGCAGTACGTC.

The chain couples TRBV10-3 to TRBJ1-2; no reliable D call. The CDR3 consists of 13 residues. Deletions cut 1 base from V and 6 bases from J, with 9 bases between. Germline loops: CDR1 ENHRY, CDR2 SYGVKD. The CDR3 bases are TGTGCCATCAGTGAGTTGGGAGGGAATGGCTACACCTTC. As protein: CAISELGGNGYTF.